This T cell receptor (beta chain) was documented in a study of T cell repertoires in aging, cancer and after chemotherapy. Rearranged V-D-J TRB sequences were amplified with a mixed TRB-A/B primer pool. TCRdb passed the multiplex PCR reads through MiXCR, listing each CDR3 protein once. This table has 2,500 or so distinct CDR3 sequences, roughly 22% appearing once. The template was genomic DNA from peripheral blood, not RNA. This clonotype is judged large. Trimming took off 6 bases at V and 16 bases at J, with 22 bases between the two ends. In germline, CDR1 is SQVTM, CDR2 ANQGSEA. The CDR3 is 12 amino acids.

This sequence originates from a human donor with a blood cancer. The J gene is TRBJ2-1, the V gene TRBV29-1; TRBD1 might be the D (8 bases). Sequenced input: blood. CDR3 sequence (DNA): TGCAGCGTGCCCACCTCTACAGGGGGGGGATTCTTC. Its protein is CSVPTSTGGGFF.